The 16 T cell receptor beta chains below come from one sample, sequenced in a study of blood T cell repertoires in COVID-19. TCRdb's table, derived via immunoSEQ multiplex PCR, lists solely in-frame clones and lacks some. This table has 250,000 to 300,000 clones, approximately 86% appearing once. Sequenced sample: peripheral blood. These receptors all stem from a woman aged 18-29 years with acute or convalescent COVID-19.

The chain joins TRBV7-2 to TRBJ1-2, with D maybe TRBD1 (5 bases). Germline V gene sequence: CDR1 SGHTA, CDR2 FQGNSA. The CDR3 runs to 14 residues. V lost 1 base to trimming and J lost 2 bases, with 8 bases between them. For the CDR3, the DNA is TGTGCCAGCAGCTTAGTCCAGGGAAACTATGGCTACACCTTC. Residues: CASSLVQGNYGYTF.

J is TRBJ2-1 and V is TRBV27, with no clear D. With 6 bases removed from V and 6 bases from J, the gap between germline ends came to 6 bases. Per the germline V gene, CDR1 is MNHEY and CDR2 is SMNVEV (reference sequence). The CDR3 is 11 amino acids. The CDR3 DNA reads as TGTGCCAGCAGCCGCGGCAATGAGCAGTTCTTC. It specifies CASSRGNEQFF.

The chain combines TRBV18 with TRBJ2-7; D possibly corresponds to TRBD1 (6 bases). Germline V gene data show CDR1 as KGHSH and CDR2 as LQKENI. The CDR3 has 14 amino acids. Trimming took 2 bases from V and 7 from J, leaving 15 bases between them. Here the CDR3 DNA reads TGTGCCAGCTCACCAGGGGGACAACCGGGGGAGCAGTACTTC. Translated: CASSPGGQPGEQYF.

This clone appeared once. The chain joins TRBV14 to TRBJ2-7, with no clear D. The V gene lost 1 base and the J gene lost 4 bases, with 14 bases spanning the gap. The V gene's germline CDR1 is SGHDN and CDR2 FVKESK. This CDR3 is built from 15 residues. Here the CDR3 DNA reads TGTGCCAGCAGCCAAGGGTTTTGGCCCAAGTACGAGCAGTACTTC. Protein sequence: CASSQGFWPKYEQYF.

The CDR3 coding sequence is TGCGCCAGCAGCTGGACAGAAATTAATTCACCCCTCCACTTT. Encoded protein: CASSWTEINSPLHF. The genes are TRBV5-1 and TRBJ1-6; maybe TRBD1 (6 bases). The CDR3 is 14 amino acids. Trimming removed 3 bases from V and 6 bases from J, with 10 bases in between. The germline gives CDR1 SGHRS, CDR2 YFSETQ.

The chain recombines TRBV11-2 with TRBJ1-6, with D unresolved. CDR3 size: 13 residues. V was pared by 5 bases and J by 7 bases, with 9 bases between. Germline assignment: CDR1 SGHAT and CDR2 FQNNGV. The CDR3 DNA follows: TGTGCCAGCAGCATCCGGGTCAATTCACCCCTCCACTTT. Amino acid sequence: CASSIRVNSPLHF.

This sequence joins TRBV5-4 and TRBJ1-2; TRBD1 matches at 9 bases. This CDR3 comprises 13 residues. The junction had 3 bases not matched to a gene; V was cut back by 7 bases and J by 2 bases. Germline loops: CDR1 SGHNT, CDR2 YYREEE (reference sequence). The CDR3 is CASGTGSNYGYTF. The CDR3 DNA reads TGTGCCAGCGGGACAGGGTCGAACTATGGCTACACCTTC.

The CDR3 spells CASLLDRGGSPLHF. CDR3 DNA: TGTGCCAGCCTTTTGGACAGGGGTGGTTCACCCCTCCACTTT. The chain combines TRBV18 with TRBJ1-6, with TRBD1 matching 9 bases. Per germline, CDR1 KGHSH and CDR2 LQKENI. This CDR3 region has 14 residues. V lost 8 bases, J lost 9 bases, and 8 bases stayed unmatched.

This clone was observed a few times. J is TRBJ1-6 and V is TRBV30; the match to TRBD1 covers 7 bases. V was pared by 4 bases and J by 7 bases, with 4 bases of the junction left unmatched. Germline loops: CDR1 GTSNPN, CDR2 SVGIG (reference sequence). The CDR3 is 13 residues long. The CDR3 DNA is TGTGCCTGGACGGACAGGCCCAATTCACCCCTCCACTTT. As protein: CAWTDRPNSPLHF.

The chain joins TRBV20-1 to TRBJ1-5; 7 bases align to TRBD1. This CDR3 is 13 amino acids long. The trim removed 3 bases at V and 7 bases at J, leaving 6 bases unmatched. Germline V CDR1 and CDR2: DFQATT, SNEGSKA (reference sequence). In DNA, the CDR3 is TGCAGTGCTAGTCCCCAGGGGGACCAGCCCCAGCATTTT. As protein: CSASPQGDQPQHF.

The J gene is TRBJ2-1, the V gene TRBV15, with TRBD2 matching 9 bases. Germline CDR1 reads LNHNV; CDR2 reads YYDKDF (reference sequence). The CDR3 covers 17 residues. J lost 4 bases, V lost 0 bases, and 7 bases had no gene match. The CDR3 nucleotides are TGTGCCACCAGCAGAGATGCGGCTAGCGGGACTTACAATGAGCAGTTCTTC. Protein: CATSRDAASGTYNEQFF.

A few counts support this clone. The rearrangement joins TRBV19 to TRBJ1-1; D is unclear. The ends were cut back, 7 bases at V and 4 bases at J, with 10 bases in the middle. Germline CDR1 LNHDA, CDR2 SQIVND (reference sequence). The CDR3 spans 12 residues. The CDR3 nucleotides are TGTGCCAGTATGTATCGGAGCACTGAAGCTTTCTTT. Protein: CASMYRSTEAFF. Variable domain in full (rest from reference TRBV19 and TRBJ1-1): DGGITQSPKYLFRKEGQNVTLSCEQNLNHDAMYWYRQDPGQGLRLIYYSQIVNDFQKGDIAEGYSVSREKKESFPLTVTSAQKNPTAFYLCASMYRSTEAFFGQGTRLTVV.

The V call is TRBV10-3, the J call TRBJ1-5, with D perhaps matching TRBD1 (5 bases). The germline V and J ends were trimmed by 0 bases and 0 bases, with 15 bases remaining between them. Germline V CDR1 and CDR2: ENHRY, SYGVKD. The CDR3 is 18 residues long. The CDR3 nucleotides are TGTGCCATCAGTGAGTCTCCAGGGAAGGTTTATAGCAATCAGCCCCAGCATTTT. It encodes CAISESPGKVYSNQPQHF.

The V gene is TRBV4-3, the J gene TRBJ2-7, with D possibly matching TRBD1 (5 bases). Deletions cut 1 base from V and 5 bases from J, with 12 bases between. CDR3 length equals 14 residues. From germline, CDR1 is LGHNA and CDR2 YSLEER. CDR3 amino acids: CASSQGQGLDEQYF. The CDR3 nucleotides are TGCGCCAGCAGCCAAGGGCAGGGTTTAGACGAGCAGTACTTC.

The V call is TRBV5-5, the J call TRBJ1-2; D is undetermined. Trimming cost V 3 bases and J 5 bases, with 5 bases left between them. The CDR3 spans 11 residues. Germline CDR1 and CDR2: SGHKS and YYEKEE (reference sequence). This CDR3 is CASSSGYGYTF. DNA for the CDR3: TGTGCCAGCAGCTCCGGTTATGGCTACACCTTC. Using reference TRBV5-5 and TRBJ1-2 for the parts outside the CDR3, the full variable domain is DAGVTQSPTHLIKTRGQQVTLRCSPISGHKSVSWYQQVLGQGPQFIFQYYEKEERGRGNFPDRFSARQFPNYSSELNVNALLLGDSALYLCASSSGYGYTFGSGTRLTVV.

V gene TRBV9 combines with J gene TRBJ2-4; 8 bases align to TRBD1. The CDR3 sequence is 13 residues long. V trimming: 2 bases; J trimming: 9 bases; junction bases outside the gene matches: 4. CDR1 and CDR2 from the germline V gene are SGDLS and YYNGEE. The CDR3 sequence: CASSVTGVSIQYF. The CDR3 DNA is TGTGCCAGCAGCGTGACAGGGGTGAGCATTCAGTACTTC.